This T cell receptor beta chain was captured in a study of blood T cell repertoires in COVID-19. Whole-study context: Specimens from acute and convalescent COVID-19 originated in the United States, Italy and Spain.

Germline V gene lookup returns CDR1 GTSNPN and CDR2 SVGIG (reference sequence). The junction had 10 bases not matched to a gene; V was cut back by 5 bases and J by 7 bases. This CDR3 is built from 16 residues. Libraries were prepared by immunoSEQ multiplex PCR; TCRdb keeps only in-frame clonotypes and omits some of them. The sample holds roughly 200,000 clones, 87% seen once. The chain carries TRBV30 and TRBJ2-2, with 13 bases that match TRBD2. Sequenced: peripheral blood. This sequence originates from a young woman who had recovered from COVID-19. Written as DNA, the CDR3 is TGTGCCTGGGGGGGACTAGCGGGAAGATTAATCGGGGAGCTGTTTTTT. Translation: CAWGGLAGRLIGELFF. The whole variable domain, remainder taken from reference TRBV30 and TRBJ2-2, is SQTIHQWPATLVQPVGSPLSLECTVEGTSNPNLYWYRQAAGRGLQLLFYSVGIGQISSEVPQNLSASRPQDRQFILSSKKLLLSDSGFYLCAWGGLAGRLIGELFFGEGSRLTVL.